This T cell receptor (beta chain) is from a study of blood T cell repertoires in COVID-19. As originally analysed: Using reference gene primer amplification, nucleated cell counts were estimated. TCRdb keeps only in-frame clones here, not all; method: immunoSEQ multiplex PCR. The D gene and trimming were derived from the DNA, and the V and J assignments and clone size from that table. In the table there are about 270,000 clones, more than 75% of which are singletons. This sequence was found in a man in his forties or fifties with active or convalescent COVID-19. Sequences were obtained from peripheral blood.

The CDR3 DNA is TGTGCCAGCAGCTCGAACTACGGGACAGCCCTGAACACTGAAGCTTTCTTT. It specifies CASSSNYGTALNTEAFF. The rearrangement links TRBV7-9 to TRBJ1-1; TRBD1 agrees at 7 bases. The CDR3 contains 17 residues. The V gene's germline CDR1 is SEHNR and CDR2 FQNEAQ (reference sequence). Trimming removed 4 bases from V and 0 bases from J; junction bases left unmatched: 11.